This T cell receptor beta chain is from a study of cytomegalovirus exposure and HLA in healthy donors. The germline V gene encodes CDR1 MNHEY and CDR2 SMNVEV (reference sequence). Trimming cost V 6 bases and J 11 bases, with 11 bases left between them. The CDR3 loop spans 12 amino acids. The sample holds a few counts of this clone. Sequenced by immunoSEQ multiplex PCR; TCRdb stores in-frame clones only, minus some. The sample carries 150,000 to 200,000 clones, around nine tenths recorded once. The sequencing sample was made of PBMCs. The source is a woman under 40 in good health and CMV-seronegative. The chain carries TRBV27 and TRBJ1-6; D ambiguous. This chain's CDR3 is CASRPRMAPLHF. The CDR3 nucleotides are TGTGCCAGCAGACCGAGGATGGCACCCCTCCACTTT.